The 21 T cell receptor beta chains in this list originate from one sample, sequenced in a study of blood T cells in healthy people across ages. Next came a second PCR, run for about 7 to 11 cycles, which used a sample-barcoded 5' primer along with a J-beta primer mix. TCRdb passed the 5' RACE reads through MiXCR, listing each CDR3 protein once. The data contain around 1,900,000 distinct CDR3 sequences, about two fifths of them singletons. The material sequenced was blood. The receptor source for this set is a human donor in good health.

The table lists this clonotype with a few counts. The chain combines TRBV14 with TRBJ1-1; TRBD1 matches 7 bases. Germline CDR1 and CDR2: SGHDN and FVKESK. This CDR3 is built from 18 residues. After removal of 4 bases from V and 1 base from J, the junction contained 15 bases not matched to a gene. CDR3 in amino acids: CASSLGGTAFRSNTEAFF. CDR3 coding DNA: TGTGCCAGCAGCCTAGGTGGGACAGCGTTCCGTTCGAACACTGAAGCTTTCTTT.

This clonotype was seen many times. The chain uses TRBV12-3 or TRBV12-4 and TRBJ2-7; unclear D gene. The CDR3 spans 13 residues. V lost 6 bases, J lost 4 bases, and 13 bases lay in between. This CDR3 reads CASSPPGRYEQYF. CDR3 bases: TGTGCCAGCAGCCCACCTGGACGTTACGAGCAGTACTTC.

For this clonotype: One end of the junction varies from germline; a read error may be responsible. The chain has TRBV4-2 and TRBJ1-2; 7 bases align to TRBD1. There are 15 residues in the CDR3. Germline values: CDR1 LGHNA, CDR2 YNFKEQ. The CDR3 protein is CARSQDGSGGYGYTF. CDR3 nucleotides: TGTGCCCGCAGCCAAGATGGCTCAGGGGGCTATGGCTACACCTTC.

The V gene is TRBV20-1, the J gene TRBJ1-2; 8 bases align to TRBD1. This CDR3 has 14 residues. Germline assignment: CDR1 DFQATT and CDR2 SNEGSKA (reference sequence). V lost 2 bases, J lost 5 bases, and 7 bases stayed unmatched. The CDR3 nucleotides are TGCAGTGCTAGATCCGGACAGGGCGGGTATGGCTACACCTTC. Residues: CSARSGQGGYGYTF.

As regards this clonotype: At one end, the junction sequence differs from germline, possibly due to a read error. J is TRBJ2-1 and V is TRBV12-3 or TRBV12-4, with TRBD2 identical over 11 bases. This CDR3 spans 16 amino acids. CDR3 loop: CASSPSLAGGYNERFF. The CDR3 DNA reads as TGTGCCAGCAGCCCAAGCCTAGCGGGGGGTTACAATGAGCGGTTCTTC.

Of note for this clonotype: Germline is not matched at one junction end, which may reflect a read error. The chain links TRBV4-3 to TRBJ2-5; D is perhaps TRBD1 (5 bases). This CDR3 spans 14 amino acids. The germline V gene encodes CDR1 LGHNA and CDR2 YSLEER. The CDR3 is CASGQDGLGQTQYF. The DNA of the CDR3 is TGCGCCAGCGGCCAAGATGGATTGGGGCAGACCCAGTACTTC.

A few counts support this clonotype. This chain links TRBV18 with TRBJ2-7; D is ambiguous. The germline V and J ends were trimmed by 3 bases and 2 bases, with 11 bases remaining between them. This CDR3 region has 14 residues. Germline V gene data show CDR1 as KGHSH and CDR2 as LQKENI. The CDR3 protein is CASSPSRPPYEQYF. Here the CDR3 DNA reads TGTGCCAGCTCACCGTCGAGACCGCCCTACGAGCAGTACTTC.

The rearrangement joins TRBV7-8 to TRBJ2-4; D may be TRBD2 (6 bases). The CDR3 extends over 14 amino acids. V was cut by 5 bases and J by 13 bases, with 21 bases left in between. Germline-derived CDR1 and CDR2 are SGHVS and FQNEAQ. The CDR3 nucleotides are TGTGCCAGCAGCCAAGACCCTACAGGTGCGGGGCAGTACTTC. This translates into CASSQDPTGAGQYF.

The rearrangement links TRBV7-3 to TRBJ2-6; unclear D gene. CDR1 is SGHTA, CDR2 FQGTGA, per germline. V was pared by 3 bases and J by 2 bases, with 8 bases between. The CDR3 has 15 residues. CDR3 in DNA: TGTGCCAGCAGCTTCCCACAAGCTGGGGCCAACGTCCTGACTTTC. Translating it yields CASSFPQAGANVLTF.

CDR3 loop: CASSTGPAGLTDTQYF. As DNA, the CDR3 is TGTGCCAGCAGTACTGGACCAGCGGGACTCACAGATACGCAGTATTTT. The chain joins TRBV12-3 or TRBV12-4 to TRBJ2-3, with 7 bases matching TRBD2. The V gene end was trimmed by 5 bases and the J gene end by 2 bases; junction bases not matched to a gene: 10. This CDR3 region has 16 residues.

This chain uses TRBV20-1 with TRBJ2-3; 7 nucleotides align to TRBD1. The CDR3 sequence is 18 residues long. CDR1 is DFQATT and CDR2 is SNEGSKA in the germline V gene (reference sequence). V lost 2 bases to trimming and J lost 3 bases; unmatched junction nucleotides: 17. The CDR3 sequence is CSARTLRARQGLTDTQYF. The CDR3 region has the DNA TGCAGTGCTAGAACTCTCCGAGCCCGACAGGGATTAACAGATACGCAGTATTTT.

This clonotype was counted only a few times. The gene calls are TRBV6-2 or TRBV6-3 and TRBJ2-7; TRBD2 matches at 8 bases. Looked up from germline, CDR1 is MNHEY and CDR2 is SVGEGT. The V and J ends lost 2 bases and 3 bases, in that order; junction bases with no gene match: 15. This CDR3 spans 18 amino acids. The CDR3 here is CASSYVLGLGRENYEQYF. CDR3 DNA: TGTGCCAGCAGTTACGTGTTGGGACTCGGGAGGGAAAACTACGAGCAGTACTTC.

This rearrangement joins TRBV20-1 to TRBJ2-7, with D tentatively TRBD1 (6 bases). Trimming left V 7 bases short and J 1 base short, with 11 bases between. From germline, CDR1 is DFQATT and CDR2 SNEGSKA (reference sequence). The CDR3 extends over 12 amino acids. In nucleotides, the CDR3 is TGCAGTGGTACAGGGCGATCCTACGAGCAGTACTTC. Amino acid sequence: CSGTGRSYEQYF.

This clonotype has a handful of counts. This sequence joins TRBV5-6 and TRBJ2-1; D remains ambiguous. Germline CDR1 is SGHDT and CDR2 is YYEEEE. V lost 4 bases to trimming and J lost 7 bases, with 15 bases between them. The CDR3 runs to 14 residues. The CDR3 nucleotides are TGTGCCAGCAGCCCAACCAACTGGTTGAATGAGCAGTTCTTC. This codes for CASSPTNWLNEQFF.

The chain carries TRBV6-2 or TRBV6-3 and TRBJ2-4; no reliable D call. The J call is in doubt because the DNA end fits TRBJ2-7 better. Per the germline V gene, CDR1 is MNHEY and CDR2 is SVGEGT. The CDR3 extends over 12 amino acids. The CDR3 DNA is TGTGCCAGCAGTTACCCATTACGCGAGCAGTACTTC. It specifies CASSYPLREQYF.

In regard to this clonotype: A read error may account for a junction end that differs from germline. The rearrangement links TRBV5-6 to TRBJ2-2; D could derive from TRBD1 or TRBD2 (5 bases each). The length of the CDR3 is 14 residues. Germline V lookup: CDR1 SGHDT, CDR2 YYEEEE. The CDR3 protein is CACSFIGGTGELFF. CDR3 nucleotide sequence: TGTGCCTGCAGCTTTATTGGGGGCACCGGGGAGCTGTTTTTT.

This rearrangement joins TRBV3-1 to TRBJ1-1, with D unclear. This CDR3 is 15 amino acids long. Germline V gene data show CDR1 as LGHDT and CDR2 as YNNKEL (reference sequence). V was trimmed by 3 bases and J by 1 base, leaving 12 bases between them. In nucleotides, the CDR3 is TGTGCCAGCAGCCATTTAAGACCGCCGAACACTGAAGCTTTCTTT. It translates to CASSHLRPPNTEAFF. The whole variable domain, filled in from reference TRBV3-1 and TRBJ1-1, reads DTAVSQTPKYLVTQMGNDKSIKCEQNLGHDTMYWYKQDSKKFLKIMFSYNNKELIINETVPNRFSPKSPDKAHLNLHINSLELGDSAVYFCASSHLRPPNTEAFFGQGTRLTVV.

The chain links TRBV4-2 to TRBJ2-5, with 9 bases that match TRBD2. CDR1 and CDR2 (germline): LGHNA, YNFKEQ. V shed 1 base and J 2 bases; nucleotides not matched to a gene: 5. This CDR3 is 16 amino acids long. The chain's CDR3 is CASSQGGSGGQETQYF. DNA of the CDR3: TGTGCCAGCAGCCAAGGAGGCAGCGGGGGGCAAGAGACCCAGTACTTC.

This rearrangement joins TRBV5-1 to TRBJ1-6; D is ambiguous. The germline V gene encodes CDR1 SGHRS and CDR2 YFSETQ. The CDR3 runs 14 residues. V was cut by 0 bases and J by 8 bases, with 9 bases left in between. CDR3 loop: CASSLGSMDSPLHF. The CDR3 DNA reads TGCGCCAGCAGCTTGGGCAGTATGGATTCACCCCTCCACTTT. The full variable domain, with the rest looked up from reference TRBV5-1 and TRBJ1-6, is KAGVTQTPRYLIKTRGQQVTLSCSPISGHRSVSWYQQTPGQGLQFLFEYFSETQRNKGNFPGRFSGRQFSNSRSEMNVSTLELGDSALYLCASSLGSMDSPLHFGNGTRLTVT.

The V gene is TRBV20-1, the J gene TRBJ1-2; 7 bases are shared with TRBD1. The CDR3 has 15 amino acids. With V trimmed by 1 base and J by 3 bases, 8 bases remained unmatched. The germline gives CDR1 DFQATT, CDR2 SNEGSKA (reference sequence). The CDR3 region is CSARVGRGGDYGYTF. The CDR3 DNA sequence: TGCAGTGCTAGAGTCGGGAGAGGGGGCGACTATGGCTACACCTTC.

V is TRBV4-2 and J is TRBJ2-3; 10 bases are a match to TRBD2. The V gene end was trimmed by 0 bases and the J gene end by 2 bases; junction bases not matched to a gene: 5. The CDR3 is 17 residues long. Per the germline V gene, CDR1 is LGHNA and CDR2 is YNFKEQ. CDR3 coding DNA: TGTGCCAGCAGCCAAGAAGCTAGCGGGGGCCTCACAGATACGCAGTATTTT. Translation: CASSQEASGGLTDTQYF.